This T cell receptor (beta chain) was identified in a study of T cells in pancreatic ductal adenocarcinoma (dated by TCRdb to 2015 to 2018). Study-wide context: To learn about the adaptive T-cell response arising naturally, investigators profiled where tumor-infiltrating CD8+ T cells, together with suppressive cells, were located within resected pancreatic ductal adenocarcinoma, how abundant they were, and what qualities they showed.

Counted from cysteine to phenylalanine, this CDR3 has 14 amino acids. The retained sequence is limited to the CDR3, 42 bases, with the frame set at the first base. From the germline V gene (reference sequence), CDR1 is LNHDA and CDR2 is SQIVND. V is reduced by 8 bases and J by 1 base, leaving a spacing of 12 bases between them. This clone was seen more than once but under ten times. The target of this receptor is not known. No quality values exist for individual bases; no much larger clone is one base distant. What the authors observed across the whole study: Because tumors are enriched in CD45RO+ effector T cells rather than naive T cells, which biases toward lower diversity, comparisons of clonality between tumor and blood may be biased. Since most pancreatic cancer patients present with inoperable disease, the resected cohort was skewed toward the minority of patients who had early-stage disease. There was no significant difference in T-cell clonality between tumor and blood, where mean clonality was roughly 0.1 for tumors and about 0.07 for blood. Compared with tumor samples, blood samples had more total productive templates and about 8.1-fold more unique clonotypes.

The immunoSEQ hsTCRB kit was used to amplify TCR beta CDR3 regions from genomic DNA. High-throughput TRB CDR3 sequencing was performed on an Illumina HiSeq system. Under the source paper's analysis protocol: Sequencing reads were analyzed with the immunoSEQ software, and nonproductive sequences with premature stops or frame-shifts were excluded. Clonality of the repertoire was calculated as one minus the Shannon entropy normalized by log2 of the number of unique productive sequences. TCRdb obtained this table from immuneACCESS and retained in-frame rearrangements with V and J assigned. These tables miss some clones; where compared with another copy, unresolved V genes account for less than half of the shortfall, and the remainder is unexplained. From that table come the V and J calls and clone size; the DNA was used to work out D and trimming. A total of approximately 5,000 clones appear in this sample, nearly 90% of them only once. The biggest ten clones account for about 5.6% of the sample.

The selected pancreatic ductal adenocarcinoma patients had received surgery without neoadjuvant therapy. Resected tumor tissue was collected immediately after surgery into ice-cold media and a portion was flash frozen for DNA and RNA. Genomic DNA was extracted from six or seven PBMC and about 9 flash-frozen tumor specimens using the DNeasy Blood and Tissue Kit with Proteinase K and RNase treatment. This chain is built from TRBV19 and TRBJ1-3; no D gene call is confident. This receptor was obtained from a human donor with pancreatic ductal adenocarcinoma. Sequencing was performed on pancreatic tumor tissue. The CDR3 region reads CASGLPGSGNTIYF. At the DNA level, the sequence is TGTGCCAGTGGCCTGCCCGGGTCTGGAAACACCATATATTTT.